This T cell receptor beta chain was sequenced during a study of cytomegalovirus exposure and HLA in healthy donors. Broader study findings: The study listed some 160 cytomegalovirus-associated TCR beta chains. For most TCR beta V segments, an earlier analysis put the productive rate at about 87% or about 30% of the time. Presence/absence results assume similar sequencing depth per donor, which may not hold. Reports state that TCR beta sequences accurately predicted most subjects' HLA-A and HLA-B alleles.

Comment on this clone: Its antigen is undetermined.

Vbeta (60) and Jbeta (13) primers were used in the PCR. Generated by immunoSEQ multiplex PCR, the TCRdb table keeps only in-frame clones and is missing some. The sample shows about 130,000 clones, approximately 80% of them seen only once. Deletions cut 0 bases from V and 2 bases from J, with 14 bases between. The CDR3 consists of 16 residues. Looked up from germline, CDR1 is MGHRA and CDR2 is YSYEKL. The sample comprised PBMCs. This TCR derives from a male donor in good health and CMV-seronegative. The chain links TRBV4-1 to TRBJ2-7; a possible D gene is TRBD1 (5 bases). The CDR3 sequence is CASSQDLARTTYEQYF. The CDR3 DNA follows: TGCGCCAGCAGCCAAGATCTGGCCAGGACAACCTACGAGCAGTACTTC.